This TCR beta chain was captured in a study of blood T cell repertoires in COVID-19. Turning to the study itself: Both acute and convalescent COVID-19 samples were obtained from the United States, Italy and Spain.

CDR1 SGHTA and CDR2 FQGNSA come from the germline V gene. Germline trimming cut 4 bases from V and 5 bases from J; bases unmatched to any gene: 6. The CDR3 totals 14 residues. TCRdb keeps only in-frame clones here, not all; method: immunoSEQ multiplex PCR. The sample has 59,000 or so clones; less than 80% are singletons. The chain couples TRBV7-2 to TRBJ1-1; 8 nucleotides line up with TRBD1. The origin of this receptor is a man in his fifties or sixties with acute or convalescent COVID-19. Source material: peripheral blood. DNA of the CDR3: TGTGCCAGCAGCTCCCAGGGGGCGCGAACTGAAGCTTTCTTT. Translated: CASSSQGARTEAFF.